Listed below are T cell receptor beta chains from one sample, sequenced in a study of vaccination and CD4 T cells after COVID-19. For these receptors, no antigen is known. TCRdb reprocessed the PCR reads via MiXCR and lists one record per CDR3 protein. This sample has around 10,000 distinct CDR3 sequences, with around 42% found just once. Sequenced: CD4+ T cells from blood, cultured in vitro. The receptors originated from a human donor who had recovered from COVID-19. CDR3s include the opening cysteine and the closing phenylalanine or tryptophan. D genes are given only for firm matches. Not all rows give a size; the values are once, few, many and, for expanded clones, a class.

d_gene	abundance	j_gene	v_gene	len	CDR3aa	CDR3nt
TRBD1	large	TRBJ1-3	TRBV20-1	13	CSAQGDTGNTIYF	TGCAGTGCTCAGGGGGACACTGGAAACACCATATATTTT
-	-	TRBJ2-3	TRBV6-2/TRBV6-3	18	CASSSFAEGTGAGDTQYF	TGTGCCAGCAGTTCCTTCGCGGAGGGGACCGGAGCTGGAGATACGCAGTATTTT
-	few	TRBJ1-5	TRBV6-1	17	CASSGSIRGLTNQPQHF	TGTGCCAGCAGTGGATCGATCCGGGGCCTAACCAATCAGCCCCAGCATTTT
-	-	TRBJ1-1	TRBV30	13	CAWSLQGNTEAFF	TGTGCCTGGAGTTTACAGGGGAACACTGAAGCTTTCTTT
-	-	TRBJ2-2	TRBV7-8	18	CASSPMRRGLPNTGELFF	TGTGCCAGCAGCCCAATGAGGAGGGGTTTACCTAACACCGGGGAGCTGTTTTTT
-	few	TRBJ1-2	TRBV6-5	14	CASSYGTEGYGYTF	TGTGCCAGCAGTTACGGGACCGAGGGCTATGGCTACACCTTC
-	-	TRBJ2-5	TRBV6-1	12	CASRDLQETQYF	TGTGCCAGCAGAGACCTCCAAGAGACCCAGTACTTC
-	-	TRBJ1-2	TRBV19	12	CASSIDRGGYTF	TGTGCCAGTAGTATAGATCGTGGAGGCTACACCTTC
-	few	TRBJ2-1	TRBV20-1	11	CSARAAGVQFF	TGCAGTGCTAGAGCCGCAGGGGTGCAGTTCTTC
TRBD1	-	TRBJ1-2	TRBV19	15	CASSIEQTGGSGYTF	TGTGCCAGTAGTATAGAACAGACAGGGGGTTCTGGCTACACCTTC
-	-	TRBJ1-2	TRBV19	15	CASSTWRGNNYGYTF	TGTGCCAGTAGTACCTGGCGGGGGAATAACTATGGCTACACCTTC
-	-	TRBJ2-2	TRBV7-9	14	CASSLAQAEKGLFF	TGTGCCAGCAGCTTAGCGCAGGCAGAGAAGGGGCTGTTTTTT
TRBD2	large	TRBJ2-2	TRBV20-1	16	CSASGLAGGWDGELFF	TGCAGTGCTTCAGGACTAGCGGGGGGTTGGGACGGGGAGCTGTTTTTT
TRBD1	-	TRBJ2-3	TRBV19	15	CASSKRQGGTDTQYF	TGTGCCAGTAGTAAACGACAGGGTGGCACAGATACGCAGTATTTT
-	-	TRBJ2-7	TRBV6-2/TRBV6-3	15	CASSGGQRLRGEQYF	TGTGCCAGCAGCGGAGGGCAGCGGCTTCGGGGCGAGCAGTACTTC
TRBD2	few	TRBJ2-1	TRBV20-1	15	CSAREHKDGGNEQFF	TGCAGTGCTAGGGAACATAAGGACGGGGGGAATGAGCAGTTCTTC
-	-	TRBJ2-5	TRBV5-1	11	CASSPSETQYF	TGCGCCAGCAGTCCCTCGGAGACCCAGTACTTC
-	-	TRBJ1-5	TRBV2	14	CASRGDSSNQPQHF	TGTGCCAGCAGGGGCGACAGTAGCAATCAGCCCCAGCATTTT
-	once	TRBJ1-1	TRBV30	13	CAWREQGGTEAFF	TGTGCCTGGAGGGAACAGGGAGGAACTGAAGCTTTCTTT
TRBD1	-	TRBJ1-2	TRBV2	18	CASSFQILDRGANYGYTF	TGTGCCAGCAGCTTCCAAATACTGGACAGGGGGGCTAACTATGGCTACACCTTC
TRBD1	-	TRBJ1-1	TRBV7-9	15	CASSPRQGMNTEAFF	TGTGCCAGCAGCCCTAGACAGGGAATGAACACTGAAGCTTTCTTT
-	-	TRBJ2-3	TRBV10-3	19	CASSYSSWGPVKSTDTQYF	TGTGCCAGCAGTTACTCGTCGTGGGGGCCTGTTAAAAGCACAGATACGCAGTATTTT
TRBD2	-	TRBJ2-2	TRBV5-4	15	CASSLGTSVTGELFF	TGTGCCAGCAGCTTGGGGACTAGCGTCACCGGGGAGCTGTTTTTT
-	-	TRBJ2-2	TRBV12-3/TRBV12-4	13	CASSPGTTGELFF	TGTGCCAGCAGCCCCGGGACCACCGGGGAGCTGTTTTTT
-	-	TRBJ1-1	TRBV2	12	CASRQDNTEAFF	TGTGCCAGCAGACAGGATAACACTGAAGCTTTCTTT
TRBD1	-	TRBJ1-1	TRBV20-1	16	CSARGEKGAQNTEAFF	TGCAGTGCTAGAGGAGAGAAGGGGGCGCAGAACACTGAAGCTTTCTTT
TRBD1	-	TRBJ2-7	TRBV6-2/TRBV6-3	14	CASSTDRGGYEQYF	TGTGCCAGCAGCACGGACAGGGGGGGCTACGAGCAGTACTTC
TRBD2	-	TRBJ2-1	TRBV25-1	14	CASSEGSGGNEQFF	TGTGCCAGCAGTGAGGGGAGCGGGGGTAATGAGCAGTTCTTC
-	-	TRBJ1-4	TRBV19	15	CASSPALGTNEKLFF	TGTGCCAGTAGTCCGGCTTTGGGGACGAATGAAAAACTGTTTTTT
-	few	TRBJ1-6	TRBV6-1	15	CASSPPGQLRSPLHF	TGTGCCAGCAGCCCCCCGGGACAACTGAGATCACCCCTCCACTTT
TRBD1	-	TRBJ1-1	TRBV25-1	14	CASSETGGFTEAFF	TGTGCCAGCAGTGAAACAGGGGGCTTCACTGAAGCTTTCTTT
-	-	TRBJ1-4	TRBV20-1	14	CSASSRATNEKLFF	TGCAGTGCTAGCAGCCGGGCCACTAATGAAAAACTGTTTTTT
TRBD2	-	TRBJ2-3	TRBV25-1	14	CASSKLGLGDTQYF	TGTGCCAGCAGTAAGTTGGGACTAGGAGATACGCAGTATTTT
TRBD1	-	TRBJ2-5	TRBV2	14	CASSEQGAQETQYF	TGTGCCAGCAGTGAACAGGGGGCTCAAGAGACCCAGTACTTC
-	-	TRBJ1-2	TRBV27	15	CASSEQGAGDYGYTF	TGTGCCAGCAGTGAGCAGGGAGCGGGGGACTATGGCTACACCTTC
-	few	TRBJ1-5	TRBV2	13	CASSEAGNQPQHF	TGTGCCAGCAGTGAAGCGGGGAATCAGCCCCAGCATTTT
-	few	TRBJ1-2	TRBV7-2	13	CASSPQPGLGYTF	TGTGCCAGCAGCCCCCAACCGGGTCTTGGCTACACCTTC
-	-	TRBJ1-2	TRBV12-3/TRBV12-4	13	CASSPDPGRGYTF	TGTGCCAGCAGTCCAGACCCGGGGAGGGGCTACACCTTC
TRBD1	few	TRBJ1-4	TRBV6-5	15	CASSYAGTGGEKLFF	TGTGCCAGCAGTTACGCCGGGACAGGGGGTGAAAAACTGTTTTTT
-	-	TRBJ2-3	TRBV20-1	13	CSASMGGTDTQYF	TGCAGTGCTAGCATGGGGGGCACAGATACGCAGTATTTT
-	-	TRBJ1-5	TRBV10-3	13	CAISGTVNQPQHF	TGTGCCATCTCCGGCACAGTTAATCAGCCCCAGCATTTT
-	-	TRBJ2-1	TRBV11-3	14	CASSLWWGDNEQFF	TGTGCCAGCAGCTTATGGTGGGGGGACAATGAGCAGTTCTTC